Below are 17 T cell receptor beta chains sequenced from a single sample in a study of cytomegalovirus exposure and HLA in healthy donors. The PCR employed 60 Vbeta primers together with 13 Jbeta primers. TCRdb keeps only in-frame clones here, not all; method: immunoSEQ multiplex PCR. The repertoire holds 150,000 to 200,000 clones, with 70% to 85% as singletons. Sequencing was performed on PBMCs. All receptors come from a man aged 40-49 years in good health and CMV-seropositive.

This sequence joins TRBV5-5 and TRBJ2-5; TRBD2 matches at 8 bases. CDR1 and CDR2 from the germline V gene are SGHKS and YYEKEE (reference sequence). With 1 base clipped from V and 1 base from J, the junction kept 6 bases outside the gene matches. This CDR3 has 16 residues. This CDR3 is CASSLSAGGGQETQYF. CDR3 DNA: TGTGCCAGCAGCTTGTCGGCGGGGGGAGGCCAAGAGACCCAGTACTTC.

V is TRBV7-3 and J is TRBJ2-3; 11 nucleotides match TRBD2. V was pared by 5 bases and J by 3 bases, with 7 bases of the junction left unmatched. There are 16 residues in the CDR3. CDR1 SGHTA and CDR2 FQGTGA come from the germline V gene. The CDR3 sequence is CASSPVASGRTDTQYF. DNA of the CDR3: TGTGCCAGCAGCCCAGTGGCTAGCGGGAGGACAGATACGCAGTATTTT. Together with reference TRBV7-3 and TRBJ2-3, the CDR3 gives the full variable domain: GAGVSQTPSNKVTEKGKYVELRCDPISGHTALYWYRQSLGQGPEFLIYFQGTGAADDSGLPNDRFFAVRPEGSVSTLKIQRTERGDSAVYLCASSPVASGRTDTQYFGPGTRLTVL.

In its sample, this clone was seen once. V gene TRBV4-1 combines with J gene TRBJ2-5, with 10 bases lining up with TRBD2. V shed 4 bases and J 4 bases; nucleotides not matched to a gene: 9. The CDR3 extends over 16 amino acids. Germline V gene sequence: CDR1 MGHRA, CDR2 YSYEKL. The CDR3 nucleotides read TGCGCCAGCAGCCCAGAAGCGGGGGGGCCTGGAGAGACCCAGTACTTC. It translates to CASSPEAGGPGETQYF.

The V and J genes are TRBV6-4 and TRBJ1-2; 9 bases agree with TRBD1. Germline CDR1 reads MRHNA; CDR2 reads SNTAGT. Germline trimming cut 6 bases from V and 2 bases from J; bases unmatched to any gene: 1. The CDR3 length is 13 residues. The CDR3 DNA is TGTGCCAGCAGGGGACAGGGAAACTATGGCTACACCTTC. Translating it yields CASRGQGNYGYTF.

This chain links TRBV28 with TRBJ1-2; possible D gene TRBD1, 5 bases. Germline CDR1 reads MDHEN; CDR2 reads SYDVKM. The CDR3 covers 14 residues. Trimming shortened V by 6 bases and J by 8 bases, and 19 bases separated the two germline ends. The CDR3, as DNA: TGTGCCAGCAGCGGCGGGCAGGGCGGGGTAGGCTACACCTTC. It specifies CASSGGQGGVGYTF.

In nucleotides, the CDR3 is TGCGCCAGCAGCTCAGGACAGGATCGCTCCTACAATGAGCAGTTCTTC. It codes for CASSSGQDRSYNEQFF. The chain employs TRBV5-1 and TRBJ2-1; 7 bases are a match to TRBD1. J gave up 0 bases and V 3 bases, and 6 bases lay outside the gene matches. The germline gives CDR1 SGHRS, CDR2 YFSETQ. This CDR3 has 16 residues.

The chain uses TRBV7-9 and TRBJ1-5; D call uncertain. Germline assignment: CDR1 SEHNR and CDR2 FQNEAQ (reference sequence). CDR3 size: 14 residues. V was trimmed by 5 bases and J by 4 bases, leaving 12 bases between them. DNA of the CDR3: TGTGCCAGCAGCCATGCATCGCGGAATCAGCCCCAGCATTTT. Its translation: CASSHASRNQPQHF.

V is TRBV6-1 and J is TRBJ1-4; 10 nucleotides agree with TRBD1. The CDR3 spans 17 residues. The V segment lost 0 bases and the J segment 7 bases; nucleotides outside the gene matches: 8. Germline lookup yields CDR1 MNHNS and CDR2 SASEGT. The CDR3 DNA reads as TGTGCCAGCAGTGAAGCGCGTGAGACAGGGGGCGGTGAAAAACTGTTTTTT. Protein product: CASSEARETGGGEKLFF.

The chain uses TRBV13 and TRBJ2-1; TRBD1 aligns across 8 bases. V gave up 1 base and J gave up 1 base; unmatched junction bases: 9. The germline CDR1 and CDR2 sequences are PRHDT and FYEKMQ (reference sequence). CDR3 length: 18 amino acids. The CDR3 region has the DNA TGTGCCAGCAGCTTAGCCCGGTGGAGACAGGGGTCCTACAATGAGCAGTTCTTC. This codes for CASSLARWRQGSYNEQFF.

V gene TRBV10-2 combines with J gene TRBJ1-2; perhaps TRBD1 as D (6 bases). The CDR3 contains 13 residues. Germline V CDR1 and CDR2: WSHSY, SAAADI. V lost 10 bases to trimming and J lost 5 bases, with 17 bases between them. CDR3 sequence reads: CATTHRAPYGYTF. For the CDR3, the DNA is TGCGCCACCACCCACAGGGCCCCGTATGGCTACACCTTC.

The rearrangement uses TRBV7-3 and TRBJ2-5; weak D call: TRBD1 (6 bases). CDR1 SGHTA and CDR2 FQGTGA come from the germline V gene. V was shortened by 5 bases and J by 5 bases, with 12 bases between the two germline ends. The CDR3 has 13 amino acids. DNA of the CDR3: TGTGCCAGCAGCGCGGACAGATTGGAGACCCAGTACTTC. This codes for CASSADRLETQYF. Looking up the rest from reference TRBV7-3 and TRBJ2-5 gives the full variable domain: GAGVSQTPSNKVTEKGKYVELRCDPISGHTALYWYRQSLGQGPEFLIYFQGTGAADDSGLPNDRFFAVRPEGSVSTLKIQRTERGDSAVYLCASSADRLETQYFGPGTRLLVL.

This chain links TRBV6-6 with TRBJ1-2, with D maybe TRBD1 (6 bases). Germline V gives CDR1 MNHNY, CDR2 SVGAGI (reference sequence). Trimming shortened V by 5 bases and J by 4 bases, and 14 bases separated the two germline ends. The CDR3 extends over 14 amino acids. Here the CDR3 DNA reads TGTGCCAGCAGTACAGGGTGGAGGACCTATGGCTACACCTTC. Protein product: CASSTGWRTYGYTF.

This chain joins TRBV6-5 and TRBJ2-1; possibly TRBD2 for D (5 bases). From germline, CDR1 is MNHEY and CDR2 SVGAGI. CDR3 length equals 15 residues. The V gene lost 0 bases and the J gene lost 2 bases, with 8 bases spanning the gap. As DNA, the CDR3 is TGTGCCAGCAGTTACTCCGGGGAGCCCTACAATGAGCAGTTCTTC. This translates into CASSYSGEPYNEQFF.

J is TRBJ1-1 and V is TRBV6-5; tentative D call: TRBD1 (6 bases). The CDR3 loop spans 15 amino acids. CDR1 and CDR2 (germline): MNHEY, SVGAGI. Trimming shortened V by 5 bases and J by 1 base, and 14 bases separated the two germline ends. CDR3 sequence: CASSKPGGRNTEAFF. The DNA of the CDR3 is TGTGCCAGCAGTAAGCCGGGGGGCCGGAACACTGAAGCTTTCTTT.

This clone has just a few counts. Its ends do not fully match the called genes, so a read error is possible. The chain is built from TRBV6-1 and TRBJ2-2; the match to TRBD2 covers 7 bases. The CDR3 runs 13 residues. Germline CDR1 MNHNS, CDR2 SASEGT. The CDR3 is CASSRSGGGVLFF. DNA for the CDR3: TGTGCCAGCAGTCGGAGCGGTGGGGGGGTGCTGTTTTTT.

This clone was counted between two and nine times. The chain combines TRBV9 with TRBJ2-3, with D perhaps matching TRBD2 (5 bases). Germline-derived CDR1 and CDR2 are SGDLS and YYNGEE. V lost 0 bases and J 7 bases, leaving 12 bases between the germline ends. The CDR3 has 14 amino acids. This CDR3 is CASSVGSGSYTQYF. CDR3 DNA: TGTGCCAGCAGCGTAGGAAGTGGGAGTTATACGCAGTATTTT.

The chain recombines TRBV5-4 with TRBJ2-3; TRBD2 agrees at 9 bases. V lost 2 bases, J lost 3 bases, and 10 bases stayed unmatched. Germline V gene sequence: CDR1 SGHNT, CDR2 YYREEE (reference sequence). CDR3 size: 17 residues. The CDR3 nucleotides are TGTGCCAGCAGCTTTATCGCGGGAGGGCCCGGAACAGATACGCAGTATTTT. Translating gives CASSFIAGGPGTDTQYF.